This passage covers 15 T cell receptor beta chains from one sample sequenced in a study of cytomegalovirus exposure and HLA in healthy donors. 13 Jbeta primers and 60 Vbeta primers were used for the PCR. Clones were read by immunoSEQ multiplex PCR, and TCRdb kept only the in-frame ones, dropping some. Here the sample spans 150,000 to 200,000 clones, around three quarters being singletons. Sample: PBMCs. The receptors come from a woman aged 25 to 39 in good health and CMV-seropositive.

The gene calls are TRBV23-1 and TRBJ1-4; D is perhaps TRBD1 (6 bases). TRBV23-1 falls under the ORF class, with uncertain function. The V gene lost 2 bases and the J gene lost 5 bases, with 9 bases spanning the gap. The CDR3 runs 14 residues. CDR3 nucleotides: TGCGCCAGCAGTCAAGACGGACAGAATGAAAAACTGTTTTTT. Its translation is CASSQDGQNEKLFF.

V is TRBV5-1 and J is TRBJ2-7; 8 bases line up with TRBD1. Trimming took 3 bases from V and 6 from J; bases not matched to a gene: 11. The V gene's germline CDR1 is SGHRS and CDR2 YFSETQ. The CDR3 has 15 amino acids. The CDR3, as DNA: TGCGCCAGCAGCTCGGAAGGACAGGGTAGCCGCGAGCAGTACTTC. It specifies CASSSEGQGSREQYF.

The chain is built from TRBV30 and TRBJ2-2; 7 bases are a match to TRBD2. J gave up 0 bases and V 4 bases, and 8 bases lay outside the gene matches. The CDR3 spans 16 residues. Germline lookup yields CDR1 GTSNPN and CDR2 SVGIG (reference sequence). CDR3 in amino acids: CAWIRPGGPNTGELFF. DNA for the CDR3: TGTGCCTGGATTCGCCCGGGGGGACCGAACACCGGGGAGCTGTTTTTT.

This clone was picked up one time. CDR3 sequence reads: CASGSLYGYTF. The CDR3 nucleotides are TGTGCCAGCGGGAGCCTCTATGGCTACACCTTC. The J gene is TRBJ1-2, the V gene TRBV27; D gene uncertain. Germline-derived CDR1 and CDR2 are MNHEY and SMNVEV (reference sequence). Trimming stripped 8 bases from V and 4 bases from J, with 8 bases between. The CDR3 has 11 amino acids.

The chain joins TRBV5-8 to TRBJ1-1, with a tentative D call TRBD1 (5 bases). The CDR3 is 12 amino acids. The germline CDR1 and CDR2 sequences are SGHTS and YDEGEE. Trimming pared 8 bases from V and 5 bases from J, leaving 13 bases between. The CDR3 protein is CARRRGGTEAFF. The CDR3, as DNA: TGTGCCAGGCGGAGGGGAGGTACTGAAGCTTTCTTT.

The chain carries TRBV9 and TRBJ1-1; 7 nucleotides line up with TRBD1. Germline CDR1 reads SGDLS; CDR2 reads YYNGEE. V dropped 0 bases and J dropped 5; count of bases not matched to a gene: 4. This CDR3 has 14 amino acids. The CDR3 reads CASSVVTGSTEAFF. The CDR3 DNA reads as TGTGCCAGCAGCGTAGTGACAGGGAGTACTGAAGCTTTCTTT.

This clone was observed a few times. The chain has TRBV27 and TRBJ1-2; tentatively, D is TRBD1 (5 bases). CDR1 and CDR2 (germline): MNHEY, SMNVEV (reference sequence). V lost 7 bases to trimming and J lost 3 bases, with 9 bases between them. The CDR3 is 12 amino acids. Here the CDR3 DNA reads TGTGCCAGCAAGGACAATGACTATGGCTACACCTTC. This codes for CASKDNDYGYTF.

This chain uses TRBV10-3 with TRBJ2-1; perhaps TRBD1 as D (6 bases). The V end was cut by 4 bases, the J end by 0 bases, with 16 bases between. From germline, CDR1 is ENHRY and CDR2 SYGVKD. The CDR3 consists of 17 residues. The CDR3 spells CAISGSGDISSYNEQFF. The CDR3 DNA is TGTGCCATCAGTGGCTCAGGGGATATTAGCTCCTACAATGAGCAGTTCTTC.

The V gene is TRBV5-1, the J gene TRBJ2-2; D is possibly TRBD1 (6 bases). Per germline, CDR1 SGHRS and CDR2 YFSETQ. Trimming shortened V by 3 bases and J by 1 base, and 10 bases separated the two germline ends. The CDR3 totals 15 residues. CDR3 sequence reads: CASSSDSLNTGELFF. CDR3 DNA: TGCGCCAGCAGCTCGGACAGTCTGAACACCGGGGAGCTGTTTTTT.

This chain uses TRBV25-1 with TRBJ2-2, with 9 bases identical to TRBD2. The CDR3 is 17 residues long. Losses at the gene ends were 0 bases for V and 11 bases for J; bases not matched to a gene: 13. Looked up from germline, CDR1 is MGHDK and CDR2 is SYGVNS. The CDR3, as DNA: TGTGCCAGCAGTGAATACTGGGGGACTAGCACCAACGGCGAGCTGTTTTTT. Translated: CASSEYWGTSTNGELFF.

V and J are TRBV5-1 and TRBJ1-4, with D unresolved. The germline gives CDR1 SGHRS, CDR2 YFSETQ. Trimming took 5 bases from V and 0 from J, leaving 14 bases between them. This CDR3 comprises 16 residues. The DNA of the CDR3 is TGCGCCAGCAGACTGACTCCAGCGACAACTAATGAAAAACTGTTTTTT. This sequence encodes CASRLTPATTNEKLFF.

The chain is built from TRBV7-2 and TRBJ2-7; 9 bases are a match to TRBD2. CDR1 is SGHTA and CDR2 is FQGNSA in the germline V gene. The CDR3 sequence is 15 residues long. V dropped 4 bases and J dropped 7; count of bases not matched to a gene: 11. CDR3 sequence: CASSWGAGGHGEQYF. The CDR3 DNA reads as TGTGCCAGCAGCTGGGGGGCGGGAGGGCATGGGGAGCAGTACTTC.

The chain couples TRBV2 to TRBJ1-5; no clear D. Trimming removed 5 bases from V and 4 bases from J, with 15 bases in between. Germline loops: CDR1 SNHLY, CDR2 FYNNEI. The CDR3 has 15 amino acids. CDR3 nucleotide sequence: TGTGCCAGCAGTCCTCGGGCGGCGGGAAATCAGCCCCAGCATTTT. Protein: CASSPRAAGNQPQHF.

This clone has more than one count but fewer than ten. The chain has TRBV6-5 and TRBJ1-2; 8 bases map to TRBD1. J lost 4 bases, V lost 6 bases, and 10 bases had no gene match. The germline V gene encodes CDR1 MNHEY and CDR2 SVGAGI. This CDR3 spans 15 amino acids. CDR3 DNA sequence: TGTGCCAGCAGCCTAAACACAGGGGGGATCTATGGCTACACCTTC. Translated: CASSLNTGGIYGYTF.

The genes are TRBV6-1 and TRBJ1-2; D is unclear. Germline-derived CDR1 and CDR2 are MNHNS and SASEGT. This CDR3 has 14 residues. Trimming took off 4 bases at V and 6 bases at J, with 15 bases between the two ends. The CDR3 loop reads CASSVSSPVDGYTF. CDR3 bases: TGTGCCAGCAGTGTAAGTTCACCGGTCGATGGCTACACCTTC.